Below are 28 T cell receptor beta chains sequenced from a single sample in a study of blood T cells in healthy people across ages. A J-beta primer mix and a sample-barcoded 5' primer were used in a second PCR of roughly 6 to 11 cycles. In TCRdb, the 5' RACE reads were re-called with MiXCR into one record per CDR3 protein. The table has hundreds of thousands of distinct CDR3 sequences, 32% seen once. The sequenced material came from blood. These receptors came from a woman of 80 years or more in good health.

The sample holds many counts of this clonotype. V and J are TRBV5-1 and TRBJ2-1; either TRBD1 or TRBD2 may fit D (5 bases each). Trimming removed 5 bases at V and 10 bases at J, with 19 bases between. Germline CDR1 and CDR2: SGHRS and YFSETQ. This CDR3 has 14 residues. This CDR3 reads CASRGLLGTQEQFF. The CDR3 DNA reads TGCGCCAGCAGAGGACTTTTGGGGACCCAGGAGCAGTTCTTC.

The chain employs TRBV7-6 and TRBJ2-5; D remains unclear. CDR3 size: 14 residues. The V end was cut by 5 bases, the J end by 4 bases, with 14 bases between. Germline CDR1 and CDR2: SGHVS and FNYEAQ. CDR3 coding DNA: TGTGCCAGCAGCCTGGCCCAGCCGCCAGAGACCCAGTACTTC. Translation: CASSLAQPPETQYF.

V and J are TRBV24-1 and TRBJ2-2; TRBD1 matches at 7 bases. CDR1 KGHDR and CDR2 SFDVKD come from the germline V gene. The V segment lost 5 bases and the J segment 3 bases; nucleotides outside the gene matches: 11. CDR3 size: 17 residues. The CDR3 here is CATSVRTTGHHTGELFF. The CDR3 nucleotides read TGTGCCACCAGTGTCCGGACGACAGGGCACCACACCGGGGAGCTGTTTTTT.

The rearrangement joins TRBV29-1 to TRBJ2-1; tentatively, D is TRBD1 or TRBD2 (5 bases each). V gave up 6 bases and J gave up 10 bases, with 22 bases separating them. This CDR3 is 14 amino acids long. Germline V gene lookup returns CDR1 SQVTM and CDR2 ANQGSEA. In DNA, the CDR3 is TGCAGCGTGAAGGGGTCCGTTACGGGGCGAGAGCAGTTCTTC. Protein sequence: CSVKGSVTGREQFF.

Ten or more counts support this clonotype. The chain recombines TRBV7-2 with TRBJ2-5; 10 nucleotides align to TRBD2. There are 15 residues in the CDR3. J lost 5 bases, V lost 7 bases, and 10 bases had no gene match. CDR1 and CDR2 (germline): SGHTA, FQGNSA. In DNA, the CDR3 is TGTGCCAGCACCCCCTCCAGCGGGGGGGCGGAGACCCAGTACTTC. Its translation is CASTPSSGGAETQYF.

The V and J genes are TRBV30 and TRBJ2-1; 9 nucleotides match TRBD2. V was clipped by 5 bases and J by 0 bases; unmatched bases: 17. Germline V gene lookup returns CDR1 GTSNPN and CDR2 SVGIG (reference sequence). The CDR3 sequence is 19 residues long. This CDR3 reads CAWESYGAGGLSSYNEQFF. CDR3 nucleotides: TGTGCCTGGGAAAGTTATGGAGCGGGGGGCCTGAGCTCCTACAATGAGCAGTTCTTC. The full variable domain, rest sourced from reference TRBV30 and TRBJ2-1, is SQTIHQWPATLVQPVGSPLSLECTVEGTSNPNLYWYRQAAGRGLQLLFYSVGIGQISSEVPQNLSASRPQDRQFILSSKKLLLSDSGFYLCAWESYGAGGLSSYNEQFFGPGTRLTVL.

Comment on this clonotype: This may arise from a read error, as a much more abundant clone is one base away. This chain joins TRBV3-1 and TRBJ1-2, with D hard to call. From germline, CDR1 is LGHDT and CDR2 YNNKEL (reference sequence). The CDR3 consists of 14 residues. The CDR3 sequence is CVSSQEVLSYGYTF. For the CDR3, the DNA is TGTGTCAGCAGCCAAGAGGTGCTGAGCTATGGCTACACCTTC. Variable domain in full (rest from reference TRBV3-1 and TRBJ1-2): DTAVSQTPKYLVTQMGNDKSIKCEQNLGHDTMYWYKQDSKKFLKIMFSYNNKELIINETVPNRFSPKSPDKAHLNLHINSLELGDSAVYFCVSSQEVLSYGYTFGSGTRLTVV.

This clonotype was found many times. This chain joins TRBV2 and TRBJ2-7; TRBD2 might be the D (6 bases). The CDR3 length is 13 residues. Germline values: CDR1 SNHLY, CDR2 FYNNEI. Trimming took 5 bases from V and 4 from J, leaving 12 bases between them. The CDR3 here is CASSPGTLYEQYF. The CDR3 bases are TGTGCCAGCAGTCCCGGGACTCTATACGAGCAGTACTTC.

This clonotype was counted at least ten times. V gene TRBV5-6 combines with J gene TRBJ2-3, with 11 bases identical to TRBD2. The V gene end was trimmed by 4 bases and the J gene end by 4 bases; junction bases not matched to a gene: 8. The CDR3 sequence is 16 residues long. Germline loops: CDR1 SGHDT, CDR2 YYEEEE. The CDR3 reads CASSPTSGGAPDTQYF. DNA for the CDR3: TGTGCCAGCAGCCCCACTAGCGGGGGAGCCCCAGATACGCAGTATTTT.

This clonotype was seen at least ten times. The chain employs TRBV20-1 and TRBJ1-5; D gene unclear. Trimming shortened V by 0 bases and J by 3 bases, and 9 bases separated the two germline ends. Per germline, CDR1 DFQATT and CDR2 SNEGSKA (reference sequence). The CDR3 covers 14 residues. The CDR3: CSARDRSYNQPQHF. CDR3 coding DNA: TGCAGTGCTAGAGATCGGAGTTACAATCAGCCCCAGCATTTT.

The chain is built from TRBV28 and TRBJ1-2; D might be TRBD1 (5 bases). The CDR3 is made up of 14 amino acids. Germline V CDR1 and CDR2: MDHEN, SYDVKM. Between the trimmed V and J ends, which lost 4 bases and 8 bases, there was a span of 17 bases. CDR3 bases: TGTGCCAGCAGTTCCCATCGAGGGGAGGCCGGCTACACCTTC. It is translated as CASSSHRGEAGYTF.

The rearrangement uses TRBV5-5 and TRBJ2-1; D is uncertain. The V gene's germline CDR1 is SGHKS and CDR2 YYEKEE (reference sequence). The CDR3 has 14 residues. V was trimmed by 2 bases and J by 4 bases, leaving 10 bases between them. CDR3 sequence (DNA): TGTGCCAGCAGCTTAATTTTCGGGTACAATGAGCAGTTCTTC. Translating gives CASSLIFGYNEQFF.

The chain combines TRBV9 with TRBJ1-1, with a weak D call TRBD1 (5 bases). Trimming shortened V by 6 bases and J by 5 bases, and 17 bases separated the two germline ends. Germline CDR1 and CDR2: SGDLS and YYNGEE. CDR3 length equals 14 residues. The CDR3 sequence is CASTRDSRGTEAFF. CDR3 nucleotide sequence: TGTGCCAGCACCCGGGACTCCCGCGGGACTGAAGCTTTCTTT.

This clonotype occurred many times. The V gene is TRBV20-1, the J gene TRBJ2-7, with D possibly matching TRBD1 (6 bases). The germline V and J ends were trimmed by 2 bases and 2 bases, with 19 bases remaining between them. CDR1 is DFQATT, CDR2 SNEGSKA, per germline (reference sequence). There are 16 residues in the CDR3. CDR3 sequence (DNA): TGCAGTGCTAGACCCCCCTCCGGGACAATGACCTACGAGCAGTACTTC. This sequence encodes CSARPPSGTMTYEQYF.

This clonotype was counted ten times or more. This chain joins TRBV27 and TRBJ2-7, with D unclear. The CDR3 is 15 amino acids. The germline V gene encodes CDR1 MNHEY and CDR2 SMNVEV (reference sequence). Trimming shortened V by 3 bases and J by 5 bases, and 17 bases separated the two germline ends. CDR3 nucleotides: TGTGCCAGCAGTTTGAGCTACACCATCGCGGACGAGCAGTACTTC. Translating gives CASSLSYTIADEQYF.

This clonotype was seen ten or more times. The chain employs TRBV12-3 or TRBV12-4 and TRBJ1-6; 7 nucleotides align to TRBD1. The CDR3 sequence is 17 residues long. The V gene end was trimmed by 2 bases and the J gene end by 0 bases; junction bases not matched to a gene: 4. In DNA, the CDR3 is TGTGCCAGCAGTTTAAGGGGGCTAAGCTCCTATAATTCACCCCTCCACTTT. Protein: CASSLRGLSSYNSPLHF.

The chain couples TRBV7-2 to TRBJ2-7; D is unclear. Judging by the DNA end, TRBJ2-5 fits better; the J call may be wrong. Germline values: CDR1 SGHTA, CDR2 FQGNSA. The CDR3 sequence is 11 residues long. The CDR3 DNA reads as TGTACCAGCAGCGAAGGGGAGACCCAGTACTTC. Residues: CTSSEGETQYF.

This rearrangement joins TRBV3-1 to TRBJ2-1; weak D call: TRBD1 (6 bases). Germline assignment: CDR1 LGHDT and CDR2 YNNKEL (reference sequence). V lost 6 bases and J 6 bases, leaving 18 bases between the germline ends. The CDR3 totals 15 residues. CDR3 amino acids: CASSPRDNVANEQFF. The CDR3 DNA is TGTGCCAGCAGTCCCAGGGACAACGTGGCCAATGAGCAGTTCTTC.

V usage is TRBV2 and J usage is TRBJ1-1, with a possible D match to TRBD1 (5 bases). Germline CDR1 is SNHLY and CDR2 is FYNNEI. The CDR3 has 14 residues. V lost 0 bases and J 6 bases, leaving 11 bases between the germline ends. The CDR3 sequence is CASSEARGRAEAFF. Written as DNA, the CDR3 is TGTGCCAGCAGTGAAGCGCGGGGCCGGGCTGAAGCTTTCTTT. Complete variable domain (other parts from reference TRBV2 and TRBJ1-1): EPEVTQTPSHQVTQMGQEVILRCVPISNHLYFYWYRQILGQKVEFLVSFYNNEISEKSEIFDDQFSVERPDGSNFTLKIRSTKLEDSAMYFCASSEARGRAEAFFGQGTRLTVV.

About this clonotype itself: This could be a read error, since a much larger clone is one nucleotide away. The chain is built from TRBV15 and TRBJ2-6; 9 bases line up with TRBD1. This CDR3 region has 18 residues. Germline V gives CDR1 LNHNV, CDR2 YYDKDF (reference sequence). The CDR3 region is CAASRGGGDRAGANVLTF. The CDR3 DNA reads TGTGCCGCCAGCAGGGGCGGCGGGGACAGGGCTGGGGCCAACGTCCTGACTTTC.

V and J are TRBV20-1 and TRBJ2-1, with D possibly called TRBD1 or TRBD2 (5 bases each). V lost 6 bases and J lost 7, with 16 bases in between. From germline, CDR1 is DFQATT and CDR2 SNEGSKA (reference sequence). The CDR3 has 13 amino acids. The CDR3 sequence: CSAPGPVRNEQFF. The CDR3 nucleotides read TGCAGTGCCCCGGGGCCCGTACGGAATGAGCAGTTCTTC.

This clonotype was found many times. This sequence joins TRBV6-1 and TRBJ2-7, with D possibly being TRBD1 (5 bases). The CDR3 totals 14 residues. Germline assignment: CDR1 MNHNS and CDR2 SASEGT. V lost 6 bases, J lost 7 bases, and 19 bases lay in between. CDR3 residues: CASSPTIGSGEQYF. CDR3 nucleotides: TGTGCCAGCAGCCCTACTATAGGATCAGGGGAGCAGTACTTC.

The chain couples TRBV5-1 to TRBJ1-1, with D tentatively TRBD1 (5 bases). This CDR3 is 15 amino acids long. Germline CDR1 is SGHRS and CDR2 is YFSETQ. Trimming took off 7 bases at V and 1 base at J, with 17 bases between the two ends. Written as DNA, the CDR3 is TGCGCCAGCCGGGGGAGTCAGGCACCGAACACTGAAGCTTTCTTT. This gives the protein CASRGSQAPNTEAFF.

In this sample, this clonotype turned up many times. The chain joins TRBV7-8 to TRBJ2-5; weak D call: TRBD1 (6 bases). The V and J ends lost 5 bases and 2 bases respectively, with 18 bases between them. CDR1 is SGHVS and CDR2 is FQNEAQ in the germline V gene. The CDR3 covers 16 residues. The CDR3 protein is CASSETGRGEQETQYF. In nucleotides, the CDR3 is TGTGCCAGCAGCGAAACGGGCAGGGGCGAACAAGAGACCCAGTACTTC.

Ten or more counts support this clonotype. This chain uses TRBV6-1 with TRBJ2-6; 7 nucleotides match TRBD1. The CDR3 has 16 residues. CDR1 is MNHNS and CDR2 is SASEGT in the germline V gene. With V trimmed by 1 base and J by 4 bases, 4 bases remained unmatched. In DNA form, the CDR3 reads TGTGCCAGCAGTGAAGGCAGGGGGACCGGGGCCAACGTCCTGACTTTC. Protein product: CASSEGRGTGANVLTF.

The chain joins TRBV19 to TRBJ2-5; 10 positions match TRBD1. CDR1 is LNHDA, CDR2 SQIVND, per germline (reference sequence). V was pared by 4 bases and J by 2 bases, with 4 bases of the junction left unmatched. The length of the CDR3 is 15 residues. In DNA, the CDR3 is TGTGCCAGTAGTACTCCGGGACAGGGGCAAGAGACCCAGTACTTC. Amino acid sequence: CASSTPGQGQETQYF. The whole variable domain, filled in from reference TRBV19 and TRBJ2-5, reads DGGITQSPKYLFRKEGQNVTLSCEQNLNHDAMYWYRQDPGQGLRLIYYSQIVNDFQKGDIAEGYSVSREKKESFPLTVTSAQKNPTAFYLCASSTPGQGQETQYFGPGTRLLVL.

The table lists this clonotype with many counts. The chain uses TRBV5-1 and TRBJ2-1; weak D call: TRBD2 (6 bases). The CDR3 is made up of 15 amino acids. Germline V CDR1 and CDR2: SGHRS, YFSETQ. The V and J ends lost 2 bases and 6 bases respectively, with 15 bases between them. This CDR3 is CASSFSTGVANEQFF. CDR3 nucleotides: TGCGCCAGCAGCTTCTCAACGGGGGTGGCCAATGAGCAGTTCTTC.

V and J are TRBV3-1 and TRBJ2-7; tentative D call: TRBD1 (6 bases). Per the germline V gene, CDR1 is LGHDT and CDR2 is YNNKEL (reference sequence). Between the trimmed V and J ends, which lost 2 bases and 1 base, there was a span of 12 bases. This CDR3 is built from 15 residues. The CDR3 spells CASSQRQDASYEQYF. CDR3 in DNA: TGTGCCAGCAGCCAAAGACAGGACGCATCCTACGAGCAGTACTTC.